This T cell receptor beta chain originates from a study of OX40 agonist ivuxolimab in advanced cancers. Across the study: Ivuxolimab was delivered to patients intravenously every 2 weeks at doses spanning 0.01 to 10 mg/kg.

CDR1 and CDR2 (germline): SGHTA, FQGNSA. V lost 1 base, J lost 0 bases, and 7 bases lay in between. The CDR3 has 15 amino acids. Some clones are missing from TCRdb's copy, which holds only in-frame ones; the method was immunoSEQ multiplex PCR. The sample lists approximately 45,000 clones; more than 75% were seen once. Whole-study findings and limits: Partial responders treated at 0.1-3.0 mg/kg exhibited clonal expansion among the lowest measured.

Notes on this clone: The antigen is undetermined. Other DNA sequences in the sample encode the same CDR3.

This clonotype was sampled from an adult with an advanced solid tumor such as melanoma, head and neck, liver or kidney cancer. This material consisted of CD4+ or CD8+ T cells sorted from blood, taken in a trial of the OX40 agonist ivuxolimab. The chain combines TRBV7-2 with TRBJ1-5; D is unresolved. Here the CDR3 DNA reads TGTGCCAGCAGCTTAGGAAGGTATAGCAATCAGCCCCAGCATTTT. Residues: CASSLGRYSNQPQHF.